The sample holds a few counts of the clone carrying this T cell receptor beta chain. Its target is unknown. As to treatment: roughly 10-day PBMC culture with coronavirus spike peptide pools or control peptides (ViraFEST assay). Gathering of the CD4+ T cells, from the unexposed donor, took place before the COVID-19 pandemic (2011-2018). This sample is part of a study of vaccination and CD4 T cells after COVID-19. Study-wide context: The cells were exposed to overlapping spike peptides originating from SARS-CoV-2, HCoV-NL63, HCoV-OC43 and HCoV-229E for stimulation.

At the Johns Hopkins FTIC core, DNA taken from cultured CD4+ T cells was sequenced by way of the Oncomine TCR Beta short-read assay. The authors extracted genomic DNA from cultured CD4+ T cells. MiXCR, run by TCRdb on the PCR reads, gives a single entry per CDR3 protein. The top ten clones hold roughly 36% of a sample with about 7,000 distinct CDR3 sequences, about 35% of them seen once. Trimming removed 5 bases from V and 5 bases from J; junction bases left unmatched: 3. This CDR3 comprises 12 residues. Germline loops: CDR1 GTSNPN, CDR2 SVGIG (reference sequence). This sequence was found in a human donor in good health. The genes are TRBV30 and TRBJ2-1; 7 nucleotides align to TRBD1. The sequencing sample was made of CD4+ T cells from blood, cultured in vitro. CDR3 amino acids: CAWEGQHNEQFF. The CDR3 DNA is TGTGCCTGGGAGGGACAGCACAATGAGCAGTTCTTC. Complete variable domain (other parts from reference TRBV30 and TRBJ2-1): SQTIHQWPATLVQPVGSPLSLECTVEGTSNPNLYWYRQAAGRGLQLLFYSVGIGQISSEVPQNLSASRPQDRQFILSSKKLLLSDSGFYLCAWEGQHNEQFFGPGTRLTVL.